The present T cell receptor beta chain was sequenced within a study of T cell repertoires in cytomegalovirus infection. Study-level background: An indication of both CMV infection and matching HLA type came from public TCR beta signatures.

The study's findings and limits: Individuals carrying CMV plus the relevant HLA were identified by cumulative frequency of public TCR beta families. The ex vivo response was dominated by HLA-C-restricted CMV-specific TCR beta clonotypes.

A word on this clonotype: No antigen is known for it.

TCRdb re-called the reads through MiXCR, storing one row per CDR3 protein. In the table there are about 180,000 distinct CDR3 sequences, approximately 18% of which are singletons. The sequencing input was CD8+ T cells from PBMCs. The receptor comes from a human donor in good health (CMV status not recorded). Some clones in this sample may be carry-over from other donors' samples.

The CDR3 is CASSYKYRGGNQPQHF. DNA for the CDR3: TGTGCCAGCAGTTACAAGTACAGGGGCGGCAATCAGCCCCAGCATTTT. This chain connects TRBV6-5 to TRBJ1-5; TRBD1 aligns across 7 bases. J gave up 2 bases and V 2 bases, and 6 bases lay outside the gene matches. CDR3 length equals 16 residues. Germline assignment: CDR1 MNHEY and CDR2 SVGAGI.